This entry features one T cell receptor (beta chain) sequence. Its antigen is not identified. The data are from a study of cytomegalovirus exposure and HLA in healthy donors. Study-wide context: Among roughly 180 million T cells, an earlier analysis found 117 million unique TCR beta sequences.

In the PCR, 60 Vbeta and 13 Jbeta primers were used. Clones were read by immunoSEQ multiplex PCR, and TCRdb kept only the in-frame ones, dropping some. This table holds about 84,000 clones, 70% to 90% found once. Germline V lookup: CDR1 PRHDT, CDR2 FYEKMQ (reference sequence). The CDR3 consists of 14 residues. Trimming took 5 bases from V and 0 from J, leaving 7 bases between them. General study findings and limits: A later examination showed that TCR association rates differed by HLA locus, with DRB1 most and HLA-C fewest.

The sample taken for sequencing was PBMCs. The TCR comes from a man aged 18-30 years in good health and CMV-seronegative. The chain links TRBV13 to TRBJ1-4; D unresolved. The chain's CDR3 is CASSHRATNEKLFF. DNA of the CDR3: TGTGCCAGCAGCCACCGCGCAACTAATGAAAAACTGTTTTTT. The full variable domain, rest sourced from reference TRBV13 and TRBJ1-4, is AAGVIQSPRHLIKEKRETATLKCYPIPRHDTVYWYQQGPGQDPQFLISFYEKMQSDKGSIPDRFSAQQFSDYHSELNMSSLELGDSALYFCASSHRATNEKLFFGSGTQLSVL.